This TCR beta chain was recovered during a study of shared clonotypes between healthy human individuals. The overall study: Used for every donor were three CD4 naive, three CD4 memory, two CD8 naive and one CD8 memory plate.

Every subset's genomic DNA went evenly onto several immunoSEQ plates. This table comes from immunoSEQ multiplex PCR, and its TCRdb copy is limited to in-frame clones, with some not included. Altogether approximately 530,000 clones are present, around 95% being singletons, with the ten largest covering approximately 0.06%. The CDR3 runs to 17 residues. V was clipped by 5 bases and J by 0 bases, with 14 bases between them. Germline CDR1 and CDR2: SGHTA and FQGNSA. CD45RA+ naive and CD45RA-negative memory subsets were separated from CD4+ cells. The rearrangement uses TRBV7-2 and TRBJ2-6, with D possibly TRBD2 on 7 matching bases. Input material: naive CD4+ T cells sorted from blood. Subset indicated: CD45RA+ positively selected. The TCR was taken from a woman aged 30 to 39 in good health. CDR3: CASSGRGGGSGANVLTF. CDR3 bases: TGTGCCAGCAGCGGGAGGGGAGGGGGCTCTGGGGCCAACGTCCTGACTTTC.